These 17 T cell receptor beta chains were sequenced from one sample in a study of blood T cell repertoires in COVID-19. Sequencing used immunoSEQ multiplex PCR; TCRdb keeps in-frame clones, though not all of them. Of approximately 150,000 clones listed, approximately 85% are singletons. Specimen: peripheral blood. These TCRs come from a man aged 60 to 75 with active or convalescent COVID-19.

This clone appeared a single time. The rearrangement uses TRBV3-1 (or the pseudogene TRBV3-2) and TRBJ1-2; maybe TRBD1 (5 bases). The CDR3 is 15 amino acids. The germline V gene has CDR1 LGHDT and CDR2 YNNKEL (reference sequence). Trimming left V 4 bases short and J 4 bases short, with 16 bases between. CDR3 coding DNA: TGTGCCAGCAGCCCGACCCTCGACAGTCTCTATGGCTACACCTTC. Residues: CASSPTLDSLYGYTF.

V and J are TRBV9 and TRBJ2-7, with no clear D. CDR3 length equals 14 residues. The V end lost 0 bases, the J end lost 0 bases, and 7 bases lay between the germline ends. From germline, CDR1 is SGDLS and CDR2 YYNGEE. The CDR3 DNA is TGTGCCAGCAGCGTAGGTCCAGTCTCCTACGAGCAGTACTTC. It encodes CASSVGPVSYEQYF.

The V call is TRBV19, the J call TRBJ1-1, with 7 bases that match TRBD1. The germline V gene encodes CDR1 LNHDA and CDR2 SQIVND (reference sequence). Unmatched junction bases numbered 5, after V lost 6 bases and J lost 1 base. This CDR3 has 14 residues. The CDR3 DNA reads TGTGCCAGTAGGAGGGACAGAGCGAACACTGAAGCTTTCTTT. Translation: CASRRDRANTEAFF.

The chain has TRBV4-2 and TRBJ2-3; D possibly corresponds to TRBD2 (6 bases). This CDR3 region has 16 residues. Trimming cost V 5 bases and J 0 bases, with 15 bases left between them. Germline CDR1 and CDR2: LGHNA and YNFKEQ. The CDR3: CASSWGGASSTDTQYF. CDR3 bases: TGTGCCAGCAGCTGGGGCGGGGCCTCTAGCACAGATACGCAGTATTTT.

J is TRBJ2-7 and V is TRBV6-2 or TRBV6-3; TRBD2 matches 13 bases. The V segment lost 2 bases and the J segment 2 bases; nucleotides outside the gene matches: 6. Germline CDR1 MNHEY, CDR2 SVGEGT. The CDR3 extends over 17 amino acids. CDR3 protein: CASSYPTSGRVTYEQYF. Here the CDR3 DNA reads TGTGCCAGCAGTTACCCCACTAGCGGGAGGGTTACCTACGAGCAGTACTTC.

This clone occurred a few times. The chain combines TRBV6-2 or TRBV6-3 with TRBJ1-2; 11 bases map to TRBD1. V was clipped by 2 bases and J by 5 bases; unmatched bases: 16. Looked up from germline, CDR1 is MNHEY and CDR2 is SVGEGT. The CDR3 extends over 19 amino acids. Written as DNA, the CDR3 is TGTGCCAGCAGTTACGATCCTACCGGGACAGGGGGTTCCCTTTATGGCTACACCTTC. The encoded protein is CASSYDPTGTGGSLYGYTF.

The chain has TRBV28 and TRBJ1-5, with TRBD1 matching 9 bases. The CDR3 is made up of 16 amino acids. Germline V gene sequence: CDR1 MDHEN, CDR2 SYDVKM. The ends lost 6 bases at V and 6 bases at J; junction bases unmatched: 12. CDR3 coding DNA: TGTGCCAGCAGCGTACCGGGACAGGGATTCCGTCAGCCCCAGCATTTT. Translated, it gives CASSVPGQGFRQPQHF.

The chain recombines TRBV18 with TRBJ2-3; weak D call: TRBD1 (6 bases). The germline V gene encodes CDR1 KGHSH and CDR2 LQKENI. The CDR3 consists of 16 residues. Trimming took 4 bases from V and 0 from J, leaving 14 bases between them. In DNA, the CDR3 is TGTGCCAGCTCACGAACAGGGCCAGCCAGCACAGATACGCAGTATTTT. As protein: CASSRTGPASTDTQYF.

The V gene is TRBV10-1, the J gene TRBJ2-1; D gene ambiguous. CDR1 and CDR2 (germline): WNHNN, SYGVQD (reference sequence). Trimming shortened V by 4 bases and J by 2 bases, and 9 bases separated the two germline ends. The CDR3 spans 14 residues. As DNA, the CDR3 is TGCGCCAGCAGTGTCTCGGTGGCCTACAATGAGCAGTTCTTC. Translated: CASSVSVAYNEQFF.

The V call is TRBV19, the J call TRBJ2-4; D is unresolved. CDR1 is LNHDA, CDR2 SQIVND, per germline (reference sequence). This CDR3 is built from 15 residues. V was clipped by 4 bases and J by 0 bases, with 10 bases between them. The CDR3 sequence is CASSTHTLAKNIQYF. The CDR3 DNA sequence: TGTGCCAGTAGTACGCATACTCTAGCCAAAAACATTCAGTACTTC.

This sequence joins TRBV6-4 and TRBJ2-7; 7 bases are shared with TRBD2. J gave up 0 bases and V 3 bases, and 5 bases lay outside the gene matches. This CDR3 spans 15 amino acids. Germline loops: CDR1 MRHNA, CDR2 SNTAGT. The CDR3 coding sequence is TGTGCCAGCAGTGAATTAGCGGGTAGCTCCTACGAGCAGTACTTC. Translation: CASSELAGSSYEQYF.

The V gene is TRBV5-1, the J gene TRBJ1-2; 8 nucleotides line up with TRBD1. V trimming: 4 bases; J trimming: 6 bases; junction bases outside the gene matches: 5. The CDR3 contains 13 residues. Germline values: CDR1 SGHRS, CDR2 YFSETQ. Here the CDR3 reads CASSTDRVDGYTF. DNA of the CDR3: TGCGCCAGCAGCACGGACAGGGTGGATGGCTACACCTTC. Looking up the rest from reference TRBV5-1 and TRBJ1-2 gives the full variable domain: KAGVTQTPRYLIKTRGQQVTLSCSPISGHRSVSWYQQTPGQGLQFLFEYFSETQRNKGNFPGRFSGRQFSNSRSEMNVSTLELGDSALYLCASSTDRVDGYTFGSGTRLTVV.

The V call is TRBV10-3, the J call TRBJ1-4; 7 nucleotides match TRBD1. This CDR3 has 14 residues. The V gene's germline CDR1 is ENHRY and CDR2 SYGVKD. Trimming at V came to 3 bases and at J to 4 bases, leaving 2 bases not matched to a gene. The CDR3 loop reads CAISDPGGNEKLFF. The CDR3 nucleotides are TGTGCCATCAGTGACCCAGGGGGTAATGAAAAACTGTTTTTT.

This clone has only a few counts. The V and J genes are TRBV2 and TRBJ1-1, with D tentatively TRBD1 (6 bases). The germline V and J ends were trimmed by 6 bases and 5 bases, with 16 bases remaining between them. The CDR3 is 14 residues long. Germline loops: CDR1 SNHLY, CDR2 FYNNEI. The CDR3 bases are TGTGCCAGCAGACGGGACACCCCGTGGACTGAAGCTTTCTTT. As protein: CASRRDTPWTEAFF.

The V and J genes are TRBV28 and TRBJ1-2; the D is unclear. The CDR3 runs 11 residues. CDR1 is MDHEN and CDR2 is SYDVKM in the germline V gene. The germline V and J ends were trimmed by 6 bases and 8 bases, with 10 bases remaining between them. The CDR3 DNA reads TGTGCCAGCAGCCAGACCAGGGGCTACACCTTC. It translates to CASSQTRGYTF.

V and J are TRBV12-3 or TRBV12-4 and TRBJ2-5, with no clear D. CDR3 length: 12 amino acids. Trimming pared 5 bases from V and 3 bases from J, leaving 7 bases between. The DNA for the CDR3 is TGTGCCAGCAGTGGCAGAAAAGAGACCCAGTACTTC. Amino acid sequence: CASSGRKETQYF.

DNA of the CDR3: TGTGCCACCAGCAGTGCACCGGGAGAGACCCAGTACTTC. It specifies CATSSAPGETQYF. The chain is built from TRBV15 and TRBJ2-5; D gene ambiguous. The length of the CDR3 is 13 residues. Germline values: CDR1 LNHNV, CDR2 YYDKDF (reference sequence). Between the trimmed V and J ends, which lost 3 bases and 4 bases, there was a span of 9 bases.